This T cell receptor (beta chain) was found in a study of T cell repertoires in cytomegalovirus infection. Overall study: Researchers turned to recently identified HLA-C-restricted CMV epitopes as well as well-studied HLA-B-restricted ones. Public TCR beta signatures were indicative of both CMV infection and a matching HLA type. Points from the study as a whole: The ex vivo response was dominated by HLA-C-restricted CMV-specific TCR beta clonotypes.

The V end lost 7 bases, the J end lost 5 bases, and 33 bases lay between the germline ends. The CDR3 is 19 residues long. MiXCR, applied by TCRdb to the reads, yields one record per CDR3 protein. Among approximately 110,000 distinct CDR3 sequences listed, more than 25% were seen once. Of note for this clonotype: Antigen unknown.

The TCR was taken from a human donor in good health (CMV status not recorded). Some clones in this sample may be carry-over from other donors' samples. The chain couples TRBV12-3 or TRBV12-4 to TRBJ2-7; D is possibly TRBD1 (6 bases). This specimen consisted of CD8+ T cells from cultured PBMCs, obtained from culture after CMV antigen stimulation. CDR3 nucleotide sequence: TGTGCCAGCACCCCCCTTCCTACGGCTAGACAGGTTGTGGTCCACGAGCAGTACTTC. It is translated as CASTPLPTARQVVVHEQYF.